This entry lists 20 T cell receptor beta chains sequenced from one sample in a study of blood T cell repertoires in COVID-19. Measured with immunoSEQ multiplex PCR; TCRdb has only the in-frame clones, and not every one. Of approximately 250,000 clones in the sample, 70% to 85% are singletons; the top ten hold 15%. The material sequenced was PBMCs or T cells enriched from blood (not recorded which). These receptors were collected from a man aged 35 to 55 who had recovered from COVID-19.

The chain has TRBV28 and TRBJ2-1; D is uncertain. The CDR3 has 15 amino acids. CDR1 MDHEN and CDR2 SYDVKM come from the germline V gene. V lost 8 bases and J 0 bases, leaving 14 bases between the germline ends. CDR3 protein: CASLNPRSSYNEQFF. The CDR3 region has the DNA TGTGCCAGCCTAAACCCTAGGAGCTCCTACAATGAGCAGTTCTTC. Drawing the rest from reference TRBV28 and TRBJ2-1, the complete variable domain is DVKVTQSSRYLVKRTGEKVFLECVQDMDHENMFWYRQDPGLGLRLIYFSYDVKMKEKGDIPEGYSVSREKKERFSLILESASTNQTSMYLCASLNPRSSYNEQFFGPGTRLTVL.

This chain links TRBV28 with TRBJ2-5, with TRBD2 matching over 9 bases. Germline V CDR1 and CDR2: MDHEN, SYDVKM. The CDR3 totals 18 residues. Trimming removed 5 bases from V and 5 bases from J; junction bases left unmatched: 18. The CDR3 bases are TGTGCCAGCAGTGTGGGCCTAGGCAGCGGGGGGTTTTTGGAGACCCAGTACTTC. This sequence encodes CASSVGLGSGGFLETQYF.

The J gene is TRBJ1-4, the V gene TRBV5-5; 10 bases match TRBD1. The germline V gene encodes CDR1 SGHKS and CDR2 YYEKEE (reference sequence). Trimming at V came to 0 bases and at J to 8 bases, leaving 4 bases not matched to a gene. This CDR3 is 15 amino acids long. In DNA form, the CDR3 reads TGTGCCAGCAGCTTGGCCGTGGGACAGGGGGAAAAACTGTTTTTT. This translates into CASSLAVGQGEKLFF.

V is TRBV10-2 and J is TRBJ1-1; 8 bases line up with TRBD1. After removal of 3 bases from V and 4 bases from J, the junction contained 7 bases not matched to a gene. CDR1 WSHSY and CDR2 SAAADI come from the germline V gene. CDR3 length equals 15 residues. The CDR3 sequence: CASSDMSGQGTEAFF. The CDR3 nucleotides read TGCGCCAGCAGTGACATGTCAGGACAGGGCACTGAAGCTTTCTTT.

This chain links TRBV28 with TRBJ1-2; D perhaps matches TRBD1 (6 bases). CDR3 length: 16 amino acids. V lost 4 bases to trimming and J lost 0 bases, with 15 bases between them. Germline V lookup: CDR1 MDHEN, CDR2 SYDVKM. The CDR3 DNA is TGTGCCAGCAGTTGGCCCACCGGGACATCTAACTATGGCTACACCTTC. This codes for CASSWPTGTSNYGYTF.

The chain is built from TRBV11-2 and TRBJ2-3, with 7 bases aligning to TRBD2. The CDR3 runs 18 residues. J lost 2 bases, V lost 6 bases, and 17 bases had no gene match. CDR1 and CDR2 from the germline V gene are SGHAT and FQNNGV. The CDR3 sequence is CASSSTRSAGRHTDTQYF. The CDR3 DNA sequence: TGTGCCAGCAGTTCGACAAGGTCAGCGGGAAGGCACACAGATACGCAGTATTTT. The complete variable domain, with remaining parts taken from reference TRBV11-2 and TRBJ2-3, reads EAGVAQSPRYKIIEKRQSVAFWCNPISGHATLYWYQQILGQGPKLLIQFQNNGVVDDSQLPKDRFSAERLKGVDSTLKIQPAKLEDSAVYLCASSSTRSAGRHTDTQYFGPGTRLTVL.

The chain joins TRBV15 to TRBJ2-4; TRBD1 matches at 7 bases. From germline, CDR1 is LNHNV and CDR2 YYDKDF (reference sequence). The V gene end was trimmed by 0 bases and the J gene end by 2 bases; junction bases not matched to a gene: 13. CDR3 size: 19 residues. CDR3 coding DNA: TGTGCCACCAGCAGAGATGCGGGTAGGGGGCAATTGACCAAAAACATTCAGTACTTC. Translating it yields CATSRDAGRGQLTKNIQYF.

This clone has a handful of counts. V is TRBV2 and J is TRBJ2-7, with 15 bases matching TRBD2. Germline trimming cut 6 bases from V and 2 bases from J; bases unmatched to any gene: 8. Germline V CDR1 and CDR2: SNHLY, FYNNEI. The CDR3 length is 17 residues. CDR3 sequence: CASRGGLAGGPPYEQYF. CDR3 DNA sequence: TGTGCCAGCAGGGGGGGACTAGCGGGAGGCCCTCCCTACGAGCAGTACTTC.

The CDR3 is CASSIEYSPLHF. The CDR3 DNA reads TGCGCCAGCAGCATTGAGTATTCACCCCTCCACTTT. This chain connects TRBV5-1 to TRBJ1-6, with D unclear. CDR3 length: 12 amino acids. Germline assignment: CDR1 SGHRS and CDR2 YFSETQ. V lost 4 bases and J 8 bases, leaving 7 bases between the germline ends.

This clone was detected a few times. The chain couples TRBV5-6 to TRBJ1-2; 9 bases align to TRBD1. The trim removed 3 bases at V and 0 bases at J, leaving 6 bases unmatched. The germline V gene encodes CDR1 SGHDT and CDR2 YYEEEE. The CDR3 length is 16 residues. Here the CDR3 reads CASSSVGQGSNYGYTF. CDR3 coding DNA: TGTGCCAGCAGCTCTGTTGGACAGGGGTCTAACTATGGCTACACCTTC.

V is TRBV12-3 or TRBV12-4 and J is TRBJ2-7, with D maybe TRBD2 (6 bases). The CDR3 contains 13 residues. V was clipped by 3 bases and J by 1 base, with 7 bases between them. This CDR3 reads CASSFGGSYEQYF. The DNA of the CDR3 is TGTGCCAGCAGTTTCGGGGGTTCCTACGAGCAGTACTTC.

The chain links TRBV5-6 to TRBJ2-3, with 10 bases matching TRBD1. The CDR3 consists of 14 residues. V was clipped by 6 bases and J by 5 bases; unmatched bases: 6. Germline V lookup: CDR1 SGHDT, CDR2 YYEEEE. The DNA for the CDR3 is TGTGCCAGCAAAAGACAGGGGGCGGGAGATACGCAGTATTTT. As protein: CASKRQGAGDTQYF.

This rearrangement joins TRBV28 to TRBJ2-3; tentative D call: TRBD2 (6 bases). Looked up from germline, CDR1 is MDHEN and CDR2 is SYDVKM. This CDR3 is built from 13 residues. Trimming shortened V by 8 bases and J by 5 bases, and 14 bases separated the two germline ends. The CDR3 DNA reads TGTGCCAGCTACAGGAGGGCAAGAGATACGCAGTATTTT. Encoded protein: CASYRRARDTQYF.

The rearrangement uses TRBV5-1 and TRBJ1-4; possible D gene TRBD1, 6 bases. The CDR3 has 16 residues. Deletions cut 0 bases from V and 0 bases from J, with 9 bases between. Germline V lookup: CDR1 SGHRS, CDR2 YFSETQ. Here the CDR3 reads CASSLEGGTTNEKLFF. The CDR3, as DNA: TGCGCCAGCAGCTTGGAAGGGGGTACAACTAATGAAAAACTGTTTTTT. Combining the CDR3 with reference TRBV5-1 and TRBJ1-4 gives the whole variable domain KAGVTQTPRYLIKTRGQQVTLSCSPISGHRSVSWYQQTPGQGLQFLFEYFSETQRNKGNFPGRFSGRQFSNSRSEMNVSTLELGDSALYLCASSLEGGTTNEKLFFGSGTQLSVL.

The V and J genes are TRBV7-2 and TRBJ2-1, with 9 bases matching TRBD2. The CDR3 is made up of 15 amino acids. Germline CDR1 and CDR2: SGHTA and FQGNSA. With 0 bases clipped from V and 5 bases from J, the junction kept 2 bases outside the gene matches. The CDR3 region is CASSLAAGGNNEQFF. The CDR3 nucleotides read TGTGCCAGCAGCTTAGCAGCGGGGGGTAACAATGAGCAGTTCTTC.

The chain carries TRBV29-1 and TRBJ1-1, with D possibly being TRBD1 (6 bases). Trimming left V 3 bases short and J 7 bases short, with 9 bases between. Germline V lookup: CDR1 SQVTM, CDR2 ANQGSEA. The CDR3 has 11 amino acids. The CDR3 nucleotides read TGCAGCGTTGAGAAGGGGGATGAAGCTTTCTTT. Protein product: CSVEKGDEAFF.

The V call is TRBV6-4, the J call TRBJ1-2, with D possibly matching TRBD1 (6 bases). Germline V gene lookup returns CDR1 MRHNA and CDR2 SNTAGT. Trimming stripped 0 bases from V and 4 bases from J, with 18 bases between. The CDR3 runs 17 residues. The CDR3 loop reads CASSDSTGRGIFYGYTF. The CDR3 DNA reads TGTGCCAGCAGTGACTCGACCGGCAGGGGTATATTCTATGGCTACACCTTC.

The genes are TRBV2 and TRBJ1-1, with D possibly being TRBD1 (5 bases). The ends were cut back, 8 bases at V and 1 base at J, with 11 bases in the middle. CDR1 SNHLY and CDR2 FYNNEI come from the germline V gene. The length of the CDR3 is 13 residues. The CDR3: CASQQGQNTEAFF. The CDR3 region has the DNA TGTGCCAGCCAACAAGGACAGAACACTGAAGCTTTCTTT.

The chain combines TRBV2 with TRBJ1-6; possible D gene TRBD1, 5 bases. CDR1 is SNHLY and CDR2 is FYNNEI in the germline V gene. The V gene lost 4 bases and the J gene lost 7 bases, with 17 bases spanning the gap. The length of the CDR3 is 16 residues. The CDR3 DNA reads TGTGCCAGCAGTGCTCTCGGGGGGGAGGGGAATTCACCCCTCCACTTT. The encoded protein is CASSALGGEGNSPLHF. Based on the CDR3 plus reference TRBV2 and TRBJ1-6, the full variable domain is EPEVTQTPSHQVTQMGQEVILRCVPISNHLYFYWYRQILGQKVEFLVSFYNNEISEKSEIFDDQFSVERPDGSNFTLKIRSTKLEDSAMYFCASSALGGEGNSPLHFGNGTRLTVT.

The DNA for the CDR3 is TGTGCCAGCAGCCTAAGAGGGGGTCACGCGAACACCGGGGAGCTGTTTTTT. Amino acids: CASSLRGGHANTGELFF. The chain couples TRBV7-9 to TRBJ2-2; D may be TRBD1 (6 bases). The CDR3 is 17 residues long. The ends were cut back, 5 bases at V and 0 bases at J, with 16 bases in the middle. Germline V gene lookup returns CDR1 SEHNR and CDR2 FQNEAQ (reference sequence).